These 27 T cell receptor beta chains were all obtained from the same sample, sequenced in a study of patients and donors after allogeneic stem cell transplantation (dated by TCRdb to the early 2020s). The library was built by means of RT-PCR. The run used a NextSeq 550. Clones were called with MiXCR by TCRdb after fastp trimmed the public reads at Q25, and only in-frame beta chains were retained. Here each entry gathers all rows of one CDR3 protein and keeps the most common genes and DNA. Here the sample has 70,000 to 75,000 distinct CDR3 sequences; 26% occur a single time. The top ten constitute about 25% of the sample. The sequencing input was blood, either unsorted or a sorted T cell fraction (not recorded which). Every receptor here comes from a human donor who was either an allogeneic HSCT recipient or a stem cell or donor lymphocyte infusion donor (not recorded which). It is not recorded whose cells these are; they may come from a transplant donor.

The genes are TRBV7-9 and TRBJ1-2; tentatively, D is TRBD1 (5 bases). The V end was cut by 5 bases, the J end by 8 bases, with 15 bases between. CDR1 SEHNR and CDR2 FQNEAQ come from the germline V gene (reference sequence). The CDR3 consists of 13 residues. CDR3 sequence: CASSRTPSEGYTF. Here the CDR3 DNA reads TGTGCCAGCAGCCGGACACCGTCAGAGGGCTACACCTTC.

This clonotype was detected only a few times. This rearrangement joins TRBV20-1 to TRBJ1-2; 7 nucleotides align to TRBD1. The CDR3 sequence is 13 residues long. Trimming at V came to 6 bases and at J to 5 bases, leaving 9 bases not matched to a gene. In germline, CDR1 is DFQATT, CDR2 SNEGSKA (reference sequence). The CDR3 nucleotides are TGCAGTGCCACAAACAGGGGATGGTATGGCTACACCTTC. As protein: CSATNRGWYGYTF.

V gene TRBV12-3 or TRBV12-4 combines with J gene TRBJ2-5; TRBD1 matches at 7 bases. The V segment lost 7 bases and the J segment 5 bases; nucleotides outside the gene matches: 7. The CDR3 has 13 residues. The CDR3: CASTEQGLETQYF. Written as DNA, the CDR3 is TGTGCCAGCACCGAACAGGGGTTGGAGACCCAGTACTTC.

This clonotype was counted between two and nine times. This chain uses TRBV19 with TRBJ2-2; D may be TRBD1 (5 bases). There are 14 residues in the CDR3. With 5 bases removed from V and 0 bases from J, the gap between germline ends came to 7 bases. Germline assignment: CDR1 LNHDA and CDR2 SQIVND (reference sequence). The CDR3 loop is CASSPTANTGELFF. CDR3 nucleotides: TGTGCCAGTAGTCCGACAGCGAACACCGGGGAGCTGTTTTTT.

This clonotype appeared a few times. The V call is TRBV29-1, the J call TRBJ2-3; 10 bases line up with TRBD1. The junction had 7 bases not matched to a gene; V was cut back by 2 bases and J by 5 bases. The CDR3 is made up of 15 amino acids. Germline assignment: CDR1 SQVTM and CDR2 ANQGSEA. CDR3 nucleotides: TGCAGCGTTGAACCATCGACAGGGGGCTTAGATACGCAGTATTTT. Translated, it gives CSVEPSTGGLDTQYF.

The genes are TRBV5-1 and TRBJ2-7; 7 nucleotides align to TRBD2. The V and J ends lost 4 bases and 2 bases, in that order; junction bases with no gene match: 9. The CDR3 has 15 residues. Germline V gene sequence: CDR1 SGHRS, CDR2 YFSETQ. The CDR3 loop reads CASSLPGLVPYEQYF. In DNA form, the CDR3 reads TGCGCCAGCAGCCTCCCAGGACTAGTCCCCTACGAGCAGTACTTC.

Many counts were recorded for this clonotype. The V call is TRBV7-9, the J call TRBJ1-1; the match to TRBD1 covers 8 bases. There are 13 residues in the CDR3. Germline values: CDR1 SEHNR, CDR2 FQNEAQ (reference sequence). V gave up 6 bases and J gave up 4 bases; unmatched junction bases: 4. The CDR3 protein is CASSQTGATEAFF. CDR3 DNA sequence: TGTGCCAGCAGTCAGACAGGGGCCACTGAAGCTTTCTTT.

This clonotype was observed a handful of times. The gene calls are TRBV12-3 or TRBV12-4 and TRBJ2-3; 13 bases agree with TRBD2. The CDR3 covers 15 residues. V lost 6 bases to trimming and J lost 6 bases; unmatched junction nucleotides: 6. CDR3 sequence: CASSRTSGGGDTQYF. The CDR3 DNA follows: TGTGCCAGCAGCCGGACTAGCGGGGGCGGGGATACGCAGTATTTT.

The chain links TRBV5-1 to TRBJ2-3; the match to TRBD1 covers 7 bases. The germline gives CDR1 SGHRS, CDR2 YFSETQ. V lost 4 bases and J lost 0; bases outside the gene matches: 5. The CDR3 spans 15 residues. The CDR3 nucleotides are TGCGCCAGCAGCCGGAAGACAGGGAGCACAGATACGCAGTATTTT. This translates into CASSRKTGSTDTQYF. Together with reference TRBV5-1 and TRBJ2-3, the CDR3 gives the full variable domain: KAGVTQTPRYLIKTRGQQVTLSCSPISGHRSVSWYQQTPGQGLQFLFEYFSETQRNKGNFPGRFSGRQFSNSRSEMNVSTLELGDSALYLCASSRKTGSTDTQYFGPGTRLTVL.

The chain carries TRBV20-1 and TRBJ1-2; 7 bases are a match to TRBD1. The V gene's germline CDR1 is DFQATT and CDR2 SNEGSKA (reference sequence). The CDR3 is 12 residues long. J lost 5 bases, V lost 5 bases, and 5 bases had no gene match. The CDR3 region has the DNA TGCAGTGCTGGGGACAGATCATATGGCTACACCTTC. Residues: CSAGDRSYGYTF.

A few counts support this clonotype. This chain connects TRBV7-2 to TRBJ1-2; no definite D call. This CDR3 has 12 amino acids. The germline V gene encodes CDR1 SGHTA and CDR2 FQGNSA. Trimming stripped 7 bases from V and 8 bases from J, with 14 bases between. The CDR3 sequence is CASTLGLRGYTF. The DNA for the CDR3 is TGTGCCAGCACCCTTGGCCTCCGGGGCTACACCTTC.

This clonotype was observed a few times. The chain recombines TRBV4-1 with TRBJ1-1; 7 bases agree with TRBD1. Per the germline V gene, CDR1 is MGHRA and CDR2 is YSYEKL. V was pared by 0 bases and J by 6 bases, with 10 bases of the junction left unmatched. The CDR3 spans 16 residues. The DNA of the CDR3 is TGCGCCAGCAGCCAAGAGCCGACAGGGAGGCACTCTGAAGCTTTCTTT. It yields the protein CASSQEPTGRHSEAFF.

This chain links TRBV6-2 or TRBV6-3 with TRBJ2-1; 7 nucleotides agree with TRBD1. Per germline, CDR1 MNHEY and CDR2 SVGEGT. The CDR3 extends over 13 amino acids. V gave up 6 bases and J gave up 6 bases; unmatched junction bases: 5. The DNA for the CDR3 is TGTGCCAGCAGCCGGGACAGCTTCAATGAGCAGTTCTTC. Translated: CASSRDSFNEQFF.

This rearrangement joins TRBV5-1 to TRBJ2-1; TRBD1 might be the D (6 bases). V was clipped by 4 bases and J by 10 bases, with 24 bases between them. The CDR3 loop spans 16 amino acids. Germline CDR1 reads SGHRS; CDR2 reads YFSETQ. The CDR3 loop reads CASSQNRDITQVEQFF. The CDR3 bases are TGCGCCAGCAGCCAGAACCGGGACATCACACAGGTGGAGCAGTTCTTC. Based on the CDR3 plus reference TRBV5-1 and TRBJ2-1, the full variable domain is KAGVTQTPRYLIKTRGQQVTLSCSPISGHRSVSWYQQTPGQGLQFLFEYFSETQRNKGNFPGRFSGRQFSNSRSEMNVSTLELGDSALYLCASSQNRDITQVEQFFGPGTRLTVL.

The CDR3 bases are TGTGCCAGCAGCTTGGGGGTGATACCTGAAGCTTTCTTT. Amino acid sequence: CASSLGVIPEAFF. V usage is TRBV5-6 and J usage is TRBJ1-1, with no clear D. In germline, CDR1 is SGHDT, CDR2 YYEEEE. This CDR3 comprises 13 residues. The V gene lost 0 bases and the J gene lost 6 bases, with 9 bases spanning the gap.

CDR3: CASSPHVRGLRTEAFF. CDR3 bases: TGTGCCAGCAGCCCCCACGTCCGGGGGCTGAGGACTGAAGCTTTCTTT. The chain uses TRBV3-1 and TRBJ1-1, with a possible D match to TRBD1 (6 bases). CDR1 LGHDT and CDR2 YNNKEL come from the germline V gene (reference sequence). The CDR3 extends over 16 amino acids. V was cut by 4 bases and J by 5 bases, with 20 bases left in between.

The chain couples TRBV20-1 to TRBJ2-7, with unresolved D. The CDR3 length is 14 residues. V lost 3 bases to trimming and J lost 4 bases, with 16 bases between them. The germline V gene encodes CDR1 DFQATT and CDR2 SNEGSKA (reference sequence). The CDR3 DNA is TGCAGTGCTAGCCCCGGATCCTTTTTATACGAGCAGTACTTC. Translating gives CSASPGSFLYEQYF.

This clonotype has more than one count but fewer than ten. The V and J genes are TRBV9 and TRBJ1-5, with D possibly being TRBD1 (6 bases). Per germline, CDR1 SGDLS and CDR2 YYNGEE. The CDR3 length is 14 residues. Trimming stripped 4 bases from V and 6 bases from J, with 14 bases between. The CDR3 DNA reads TGTGCCAGCAGCTCACTCGGAGGGGGTCAGCCCCAGCATTTT. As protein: CASSSLGGGQPQHF.

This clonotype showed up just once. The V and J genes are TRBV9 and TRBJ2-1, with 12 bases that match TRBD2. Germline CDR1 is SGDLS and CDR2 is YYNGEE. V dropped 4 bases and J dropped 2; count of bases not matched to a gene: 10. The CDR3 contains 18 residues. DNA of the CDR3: TGTGCCAGCAGCTCCCCTAGCGGGGGGGCCATAGCCTACAATGAGCAGTTCTTC. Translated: CASSSPSGGAIAYNEQFF.

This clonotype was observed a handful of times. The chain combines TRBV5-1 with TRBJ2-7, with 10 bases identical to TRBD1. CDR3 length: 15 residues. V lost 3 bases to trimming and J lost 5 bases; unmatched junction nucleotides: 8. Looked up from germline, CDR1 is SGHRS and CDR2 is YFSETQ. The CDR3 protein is CASSSAGTGADEQYF. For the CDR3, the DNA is TGCGCCAGCAGCTCTGCCGGGACAGGGGCTGACGAGCAGTACTTC.

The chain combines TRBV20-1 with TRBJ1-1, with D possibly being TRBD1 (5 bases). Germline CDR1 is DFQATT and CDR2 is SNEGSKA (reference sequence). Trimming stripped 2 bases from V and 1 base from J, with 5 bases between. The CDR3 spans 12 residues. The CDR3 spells CSARRGNTEAFF. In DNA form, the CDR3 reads TGCAGTGCTAGAAGGGGGAACACTGAAGCTTTCTTT.

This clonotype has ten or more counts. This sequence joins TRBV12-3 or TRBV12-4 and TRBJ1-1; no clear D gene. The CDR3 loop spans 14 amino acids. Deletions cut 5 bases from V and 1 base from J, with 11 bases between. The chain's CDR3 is CASSPGVWNTEAFF. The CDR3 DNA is TGTGCCAGCAGTCCAGGAGTATGGAACACTGAAGCTTTCTTT.

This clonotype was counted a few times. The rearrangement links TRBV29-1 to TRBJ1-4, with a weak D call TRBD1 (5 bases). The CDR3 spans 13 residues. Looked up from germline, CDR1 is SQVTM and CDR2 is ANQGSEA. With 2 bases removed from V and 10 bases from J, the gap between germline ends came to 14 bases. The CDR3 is CSVERPMQGKLFF. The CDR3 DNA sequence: TGCAGCGTTGAAAGGCCGATGCAGGGAAAACTGTTTTTT. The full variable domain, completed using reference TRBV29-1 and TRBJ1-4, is SAVISQKPSRDICQRGTSLTIQCQVDSQVTMMFWYRQQPGQSLTLIATANQGSEATYESGFVIDKFPISRPNLTFSTLTVSNMSPEDSSIYLCSVERPMQGKLFFGSGTQLSVL.

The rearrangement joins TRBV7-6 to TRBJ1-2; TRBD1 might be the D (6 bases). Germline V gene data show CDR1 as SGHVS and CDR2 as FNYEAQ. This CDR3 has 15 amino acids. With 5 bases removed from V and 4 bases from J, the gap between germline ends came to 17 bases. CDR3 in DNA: TGTGCCAGCAGCCCCCAGAGGGGGGCCCTCTATGGCTACACCTTC. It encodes CASSPQRGALYGYTF.

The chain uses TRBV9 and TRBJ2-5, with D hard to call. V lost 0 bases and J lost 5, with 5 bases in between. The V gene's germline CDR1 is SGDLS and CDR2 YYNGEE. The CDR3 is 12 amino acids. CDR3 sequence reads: CASSVAWETQYF. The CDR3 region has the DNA TGTGCCAGCAGCGTAGCTTGGGAGACCCAGTACTTC.

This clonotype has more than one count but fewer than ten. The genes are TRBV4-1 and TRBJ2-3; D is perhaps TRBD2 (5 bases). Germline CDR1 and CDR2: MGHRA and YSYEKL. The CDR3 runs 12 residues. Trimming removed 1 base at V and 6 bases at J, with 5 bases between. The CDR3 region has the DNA TGCGCCAGCAGCCAAGGCGGGGATACGCAGTATTTT. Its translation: CASSQGGDTQYF.

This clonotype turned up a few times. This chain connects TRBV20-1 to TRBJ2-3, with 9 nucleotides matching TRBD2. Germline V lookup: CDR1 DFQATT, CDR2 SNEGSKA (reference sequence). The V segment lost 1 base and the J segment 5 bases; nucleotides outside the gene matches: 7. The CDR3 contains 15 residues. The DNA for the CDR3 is TGCAGTGCTAGAGTCCTAGCGGGGAGGGGAGATACGCAGTATTTT. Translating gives CSARVLAGRGDTQYF.